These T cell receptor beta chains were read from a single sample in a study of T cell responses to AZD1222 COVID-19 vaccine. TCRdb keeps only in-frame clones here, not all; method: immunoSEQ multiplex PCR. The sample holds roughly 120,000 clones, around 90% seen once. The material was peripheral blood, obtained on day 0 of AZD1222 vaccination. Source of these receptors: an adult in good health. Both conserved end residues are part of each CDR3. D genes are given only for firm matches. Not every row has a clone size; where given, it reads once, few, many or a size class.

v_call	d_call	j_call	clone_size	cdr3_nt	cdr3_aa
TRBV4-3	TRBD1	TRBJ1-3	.	TGCGCCAGCAGCCCAGGGGGGAACGGAAACACCATATATTTT	CASSPGGNGNTIYF
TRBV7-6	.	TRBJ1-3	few	TGTGCCAGCAGCTTAGCGTGGATGTCCTCTGGAAACACCATATATTTT	CASSLAWMSSGNTIYF
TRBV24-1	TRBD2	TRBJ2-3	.	TGTGCCACCAGTGATTTTGCTAGCGGGGACACAGATACGCAGTATTTT	CATSDFASGDTDTQYF
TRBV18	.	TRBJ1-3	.	TGTGCCAGCTCACCACCTACTAGAAGACAGGTCAAAAACACCATATATTTT	CASSPPTRRQVKNTIYF
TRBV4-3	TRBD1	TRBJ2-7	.	TGCGCCAGCAGCCAAGATTCGACAGGGCAATACGAGCAGTACTTC	CASSQDSTGQYEQYF
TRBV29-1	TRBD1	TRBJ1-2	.	TGCAGCGCCAAAAGGGACAGCTCCTATGGCTACACCTTC	CSAKRDSSYGYTF
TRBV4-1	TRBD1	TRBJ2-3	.	TGCGCCAGCAGCCAAGATGACAGGGGGAACACAGATACGCAGTATTTT	CASSQDDRGNTDTQYF
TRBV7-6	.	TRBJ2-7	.	TGTGCCAGCAGACAGAGCGGAAGTTCCTACGAGCAGTACTTC	CASRQSGSSYEQYF
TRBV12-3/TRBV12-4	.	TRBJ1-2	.	TGTGCCAGCAGCCCTCGACCTGAGCGGGGCTACACCTTC	CASSPRPERGYTF
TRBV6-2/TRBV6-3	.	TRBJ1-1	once	TGTGCCAGCAGTTACTCGAAGGCCTACACTGAAGCTTTCTTT	CASSYSKAYTEAFF
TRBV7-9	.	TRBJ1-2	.	TGTGCCAGCACCGGACACTATGGCTACACCTTC	CASTGHYGYTF
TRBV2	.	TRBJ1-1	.	TGTGCCAGCAAGGGGGAGACCGGGAACACTGAAGCTTTCTTT	CASKGETGNTEAFF
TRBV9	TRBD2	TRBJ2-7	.	TGTGCCAGCAGCGTAGGGCCTAGCGGACTCTACGAGCAGTACTTC	CASSVGPSGLYEQYF
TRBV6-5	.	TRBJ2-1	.	TGTGCCAGCAGTTACGGCAATGAGCAGTTCTTC	CASSYGNEQFF
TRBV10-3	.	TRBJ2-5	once	TGTGCCATCAGTGACGACAGCAACCAAGAGACCCAGTACTTC	CAISDDSNQETQYF
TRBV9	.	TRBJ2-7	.	TGTGCCAGCAGCGTAGAACTGGGGGCAGGAGGCGAGCAGTACTTC	CASSVELGAGGEQYF
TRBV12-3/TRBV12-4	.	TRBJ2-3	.	TGTGCCAGCAGTACTAGCACAGATACGCAGTATTTT	CASSTSTDTQYF
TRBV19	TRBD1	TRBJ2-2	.	TGTGCCAGTAGGGGGGACAGGGACACCGGGGAGCTGTTTTTT	CASRGDRDTGELFF
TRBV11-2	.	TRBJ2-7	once	TGTGCCAGCAGCTTAGGCCCCGGGACTCAATACGAGCAGTACTTC	CASSLGPGTQYEQYF
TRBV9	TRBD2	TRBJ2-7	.	TGTGCCAGCAGCGTAGCTAGGACTAGCGGACCTCGGGAGCAGTACTTC	CASSVARTSGPREQYF